The rows below give T cell receptor beta chains drawn from one sample of a study of STAT5B mutations in CD4+ large granular lymphocyte leukemia. Data came from immunoSEQ multiplex PCR; TCRdb stores just in-frame clones and leaves some out. The sample lists around 34,000 clones, about 85% occurring once. Sequenced sample: CD4+ T cells from blood buffy coats. Receptors were obtained from a human donor in good health. CDR3s include the opening cysteine and the closing phenylalanine or tryptophan. A D gene is named only where the DNA matches it firmly. Size is omitted from some rows. Given values are once, few, many or a class for expanded clones.

>14|TRBJ2-1|NA|NA|TRBV5-1
CASSLAPTYNEQFF
TGCGCCAGCAGCTTGGCTCCAACCTACAATGAGCAGTTCTTC
>14|TRBJ1-5|NA|NA|TRBV2
CASTVAGSGQPQHF
TGTGCCAGCACGGTTGCAGGGTCCGGCCAGCCCCAGCATTTT
>17|TRBJ2-6|TRBD2|once|TRBV27
CASSLWGGVAGANVLTF
TGTGCCAGCAGTTTATGGGGGGGGGTGGCTGGGGCCAACGTCCTGACTTTC
>14|TRBJ2-7|TRBD1|NA|TRBV5-1
CASSRGQGADEQYF
TGCGCCAGCAGCCGAGGACAGGGGGCGGACGAGCAGTACTTC
>16|TRBJ2-3|NA|NA|TRBV9
CASSVLGELSTDTQYF
TGTGCCAGCAGCGTACTCGGGGAACTGAGCACAGATACGCAGTATTTT
>12|TRBJ1-4|NA|NA|TRBV28
CASSLLARKLFF
TGTGCCAGCAGTTTATTGGCTAGAAAACTGTTTTTT
>13|TRBJ1-1|NA|NA|TRBV2
CASRVGLNTEAFF
TGTGCCAGCAGGGTCGGGTTGAACACTGAAGCTTTCTTT
>13|TRBJ1-6|NA|NA|TRBV7-9
CASSLSDESPLHF
TGTGCCAGCAGCTTATCGGATGAGTCACCCCTCCACTTT
>15|TRBJ1-3|TRBD1|NA|TRBV19
CASSVTGTGSNTIYF
TGTGCCAGTAGTGTAACCGGGACAGGGTCGAACACCATATATTTT
>14|TRBJ1-1|NA|NA|TRBV19
CASSGLGGGTEAFF
TGTGCCAGTAGTGGCCTAGGAGGAGGGACTGAAGCTTTCTTT
>15|TRBJ2-1|NA|NA|TRBV5-4
CASSPGHDSYNEQFF
TGTGCCAGCAGCCCCGGACACGACTCCTACAATGAGCAGTTCTTC
>15|TRBJ2-1|TRBD1|NA|TRBV6-1
CASSARGSGHNEQFF
TGTGCCAGCAGTGCCAGGGGGTCGGGTCACAATGAGCAGTTCTTC
>14|TRBJ1-2|NA|NA|TRBV7-2
CASSFNEGFYGYTF
TGTGCCAGCAGCTTTAACGAGGGGTTCTATGGCTACACCTTC
>15|TRBJ1-5|TRBD1|NA|TRBV18
CASSWTTTGDQPQHF
TGTGCCAGCTCATGGACTACTACAGGGGACCAGCCCCAGCATTTT
>16|TRBJ2-3|TRBD2|NA|TRBV25-1
CASSHQVAGALDTQYF
TGTGCCAGCAGCCATCAAGTAGCGGGAGCCCTAGATACGCAGTATTTT
>13|TRBJ1-3|TRBD1|NA|TRBV5-1
CASSWDRTDTIYF
TGCGCCAGCAGCTGGGACAGAACGGACACCATATATTTT
>14|TRBJ1-1|NA|NA|TRBV18
CASSAKPKNTEAFF
TGTGCCAGCTCAGCCAAGCCCAAGAACACTGAAGCTTTCTTT
>13|TRBJ1-1|NA|NA|TRBV6-1
CASRGPVGTEAFF
TGTGCCAGCAGGGGACCCGTGGGGACTGAAGCTTTCTTT
>12|TRBJ2-3|NA|NA|TRBV5-1
CASSLVTDTQYF
TGCGCCAGCAGCTTGGTTACAGATACGCAGTATTTT
>14|TRBJ2-4|NA|NA|TRBV7-2
CASSLTNRENIQYF
TGTGCCAGCAGCTTAACAAACAGGGAAAACATTCAGTACTTC
>13|TRBJ2-7|TRBD1|NA|TRBV28
CASRTGGDYEQYF
TGTGCCAGTCGGACAGGGGGAGATTACGAGCAGTACTTC
>13|TRBJ1-2|TRBD1|NA|TRBV6-1
CASRRTGVYGYTF
TGTGCCAGCAGGAGGACAGGGGTATATGGCTACACCTTC
>14|TRBJ1-3|NA|NA|TRBV30
CAWSVGGSGNTIYF
TGTGCCTGGAGTGTAGGCGGCTCAGGAAACACCATATATTTT
>15|TRBJ2-3|TRBD2|NA|TRBV6-1
CASSLLAASTDTQYF
TGTGCCAGCAGTCTCCTAGCGGCTAGCACAGATACGCAGTATTTT
>13|TRBJ1-2|NA|NA|TRBV19
CASSIGLNYGYTF
TGTGCCAGTAGTATTGGACTTAACTATGGCTACACCTTC
>14|TRBJ2-3|TRBD1|NA|TRBV7-9
CASSWDRITDTQYF
TGTGCCAGCAGTTGGGACAGAATCACAGATACGCAGTATTTT
>14|TRBJ1-3|NA|NA|TRBV19
CASSIQGPGNTIYF
TGTGCCAGTAGTATCCAGGGACCTGGAAACACCATATATTTT
>12|TRBJ1-1|NA|NA|TRBV6-1
CAGRTLNTEAFF
TGTGCCGGTCGGACATTAAACACTGAAGCTTTCTTT
>14|TRBJ1-1|NA|NA|TRBV30
CAWSPLTPNTEAFF
TGTGCCTGGAGTCCCCTCACCCCGAACACTGAAGCTTTCTTT
>19|TRBJ2-2|TRBD2|NA|TRBV7-3
CASSPLGLLAGFNTGELFF
TGTGCCAGCAGCCCTTTGGGGTTACTAGCGGGGTTCAACACCGGGGAGCTGTTTTTT
>13|TRBJ1-1|NA|NA|TRBV19
CASSMLIFPEAFF
TGTGCCAGTAGTATGCTGATTTTCCCTGAAGCTTTCTTT
>13|TRBJ1-5|NA|NA|TRBV6-1
CASSLEGRQPQHF
TGTGCCAGCAGCCTGGAGGGAAGACAGCCCCAGCATTTT
>15|TRBJ2-2|TRBD1|NA|TRBV18
CASSPGQGNTGELFF
TGTGCCAGCTCCCCTGGACAGGGGAACACCGGGGAGCTGTTTTTT
>14|TRBJ1-3|NA|NA|TRBV7-9
CAWQGGNSGNTIYF
TGTGCGTGGCAGGGAGGTAACTCTGGAAACACCATATATTTT
>14|TRBJ2-5|NA|NA|TRBV15
CATSEGLIQETQYF
TGTGCCACCAGCGAGGGACTTATCCAAGAGACCCAGTACTTC
>11|TRBJ2-7|NA|NA|TRBV5-1
CASSTGYEQYF
TGCGCCAGCAGCACCGGTTACGAGCAGTACTTC
>15|TRBJ1-5|NA|NA|TRBV2
CASRSTGGVGQPQHF
TGTGCCAGCAGATCGACGGGGGGGGTAGGTCAGCCCCAGCATTTT
>16|TRBJ1-1|NA|NA|TRBV5-1
CASSLESWGGNTEAFF
TGCGCCAGCAGCTTGGAATCCTGGGGGGGGAACACTGAAGCTTTCTTT
>15|TRBJ2-1|NA|once|TRBV5-1
CASKIAASSYNEQFF
TGCGCCAGCAAAATTGCGGCTAGCTCCTACAATGAGCAGTTCTTC
>14|TRBJ1-1|NA|NA|TRBV7-2
CASSLRRTGTEAFF
TGTGCCAGCAGCTTGCGGAGGACTGGCACTGAAGCTTTCTTT
>15|TRBJ2-7|NA|NA|TRBV19
CASSIRWGYSYEQYF
TGTGCCAGTAGTATCCGTTGGGGATACTCCTACGAGCAGTACTTC
>16|TRBJ2-1|NA|NA|TRBV2
CASSRRSGTLNNEQFF
TGTGCCAGCTCGCGTCGCTCCGGGACACTCAACAATGAGCAGTTCTTC
>15|TRBJ1-5|NA|NA|TRBV7-9
CASSLGGIRNQPQHF
TGTGCCAGCAGCTTGGGGGGGATCCGAAATCAGCCCCAGCATTTT
>14|TRBJ2-1|TRBD2|NA|TRBV11-3
CASSLGGGAREQFF
TGTGCCAGCAGCTTAGGGGGAGGGGCTCGTGAGCAGTTCTTC
>16|TRBJ2-3|TRBD2|NA|TRBV25-1
CASSERLAGTTDTQYF
TGTGCCAGCAGTGAAAGACTAGCGGGAACCACAGATACGCAGTATTTT
>14|TRBJ1-2|NA|NA|TRBV5-6
CASRGAGANYGYTF
TGTGCCAGCAGGGGGGCTGGAGCTAACTATGGCTACACCTTC
>15|TRBJ2-3|TRBD2|NA|TRBV19
CASRRDSSGRYTQYF
TGTGCCAGTAGGCGGGACTCTAGCGGGAGGTATACGCAGTATTTT
>14|TRBJ2-5|NA|NA|TRBV5-8
CASSYGTAQETQYF
TGTGCCAGCAGCTACGGGACCGCCCAAGAGACCCAGTACTTC
>16|TRBJ1-5|NA|NA|TRBV6-1
CASSDPTGGNNQPQHF
TGTGCCAGCAGTGACCCTACCGGAGGGAACAATCAGCCCCAGCATTTT
>19|TRBJ2-1|TRBD2|NA|TRBV4-2
CASSQDSLAGALSYNEQFF
TGTGCCAGCAGCCAAGACTCGCTAGCGGGAGCTCTCTCCTACAATGAGCAGTTCTTC
>14|TRBJ2-7|TRBD1|NA|TRBV28
CASRAGQVIYEQYF
TGTGCCAGCAGGGCCGGACAGGTCATCTACGAGCAGTACTTC
>10|TRBJ2-5|NA|NA|TRBV5-6
CATPGETQYF
TGTGCCACCCCCGGAGAGACCCAGTACTTC
>13|TRBJ2-7|NA|NA|TRBV28
CASRTPSSYEQYF
TGTGCCAGCAGGACTCCCAGCTCCTACGAGCAGTACTTC